What follows are 20 T cell receptor beta chains derived from one specimen sequenced in a study of cytomegalovirus exposure and HLA in healthy donors (dated by TCRdb to between 2016 and 2019). The receptor library was made with the immunoSEQ multiplex PCR assay. A mixture of 60 forward primers for TCR Vbeta segments and 13 reverse primers for TCR Jbeta segments was used in the multiplex PCR. Sourced from immuneACCESS, this table was stored by TCRdb with only in-frame sequences that have V and J called. A share of the clones is absent; for the studies checked, an unresolved V gene accounts for under half, and the remainder has no known explanation. The sample contains 150,000 to 200,000 clones, approximately 82% of them found a single time. Around 10% of the sample goes to the ten largest clones. The sequencing input was PBMCs. The receptors derive from a man in his late teens or twenties in good health and CMV-seropositive.

About this clone itself: This sample includes further DNA sequences coding for the same CDR3. The chain is built from TRBV19 and TRBJ2-7; TRBD2 matches at 7 bases. The junction had 2 bases not matched to a gene; V was cut back by 3 bases and J by 0 bases. The length of the CDR3 is 14 residues. CDR1 is LNHDA, CDR2 SQIVND, per germline (reference sequence). The chain's CDR3 is CASSMGGSSYEQYF. For the CDR3, the DNA is TGTGCCAGTAGTATGGGAGGGAGCTCCTACGAGCAGTACTTC.

The rearrangement links TRBV2 to TRBJ2-1; 8 positions agree with TRBD2. The CDR3 consists of 15 residues. The germline V gene encodes CDR1 SNHLY and CDR2 FYNNEI. Trimming at V came to 5 bases and at J to 5 bases, leaving 8 bases not matched to a gene. CDR3 amino acids: CASSPLSGGHNEQFF. CDR3 sequence (DNA): TGTGCCAGCAGTCCTCTATCGGGAGGGCACAATGAGCAGTTCTTC.

This chain uses TRBV6-5 with TRBJ2-1; the match to TRBD2 covers 7 bases. From germline, CDR1 is MNHEY and CDR2 SVGAGI. V dropped 4 bases and J dropped 0; count of bases not matched to a gene: 6. CDR3 length: 16 residues. The CDR3 bases are TGTGCCAGCAGTTTCATAGCGGGTTACTCCTACAATGAGCAGTTCTTC. It encodes CASSFIAGYSYNEQFF.

The chain couples TRBV28 to TRBJ1-2; D perhaps matches TRBD1 (5 bases). This CDR3 has 14 residues. V was clipped by 5 bases and J by 8 bases, with 18 bases between them. The germline V gene encodes CDR1 MDHEN and CDR2 SYDVKM. The CDR3 sequence is CASSLGGRAGGYTF. The DNA of the CDR3 is TGTGCCAGCAGTCTCGGTGGGAGGGCAGGGGGCTACACCTTC.

This clone was observed once. The chain couples TRBV29-1 to TRBJ2-7; D is possibly TRBD2 (6 bases). This CDR3 spans 13 amino acids. Germline V gene sequence: CDR1 SQVTM, CDR2 ANQGSEA. V was pared by 0 bases and J by 7 bases, with 13 bases between. The CDR3 nucleotides read TGCAGCGTTGAAGATGGGGGGAATCTGGAGCAGTACTTC. Protein sequence: CSVEDGGNLEQYF.

The chain joins TRBV30 to TRBJ2-1; TRBD2 aligns across 9 bases. Germline CDR1 and CDR2: GTSNPN and SVGIG (reference sequence). Unmatched junction bases numbered 4, after V lost 1 base and J lost 3 bases. This CDR3 spans 15 amino acids. The CDR3 protein is CAWSARRGGYNEQFF. CDR3 DNA sequence: TGTGCCTGGAGTGCACGGCGGGGGGGCTACAATGAGCAGTTCTTC. The full variable domain, its missing parts supplied by reference TRBV30 and TRBJ2-1, is SQTIHQWPATLVQPVGSPLSLECTVEGTSNPNLYWYRQAAGRGLQLLFYSVGIGQISSEVPQNLSASRPQDRQFILSSKKLLLSDSGFYLCAWSARRGGYNEQFFGPGTRLTVL.

Remarks on this clone: Other DNA sequences of this sample code for an identical CDR3. The V and J genes are TRBV5-4 and TRBJ2-7, with 10 bases matching TRBD1. Germline V gene data show CDR1 as SGHNT and CDR2 as YYREEE (reference sequence). CDR3 length equals 15 residues. With V trimmed by 2 bases and J by 4 bases, 6 bases remained unmatched. CDR3 residues: CASSLPGQGRYEQYF. CDR3 sequence (DNA): TGTGCCAGCAGCTTACCGGGACAGGGGAGGTACGAGCAGTACTTC.

About this clone: This sample includes further DNA sequences coding for the same CDR3. The V gene is TRBV7-9, the J gene TRBJ2-7, with D unresolved. The CDR3 covers 11 residues. Germline V gene sequence: CDR1 SEHNR, CDR2 FQNEAQ (reference sequence). Trimming pared 5 bases from V and 2 bases from J, leaving 4 bases between. CDR3 in DNA: TGTGCCAGCAGCCCAACCTACGAGCAGTACTTC. It encodes CASSPTYEQYF.

The J gene is TRBJ2-2, the V gene TRBV29-1; 7 bases match TRBD2. Germline V gene data show CDR1 as SQVTM and CDR2 as ANQGSEA. The CDR3 runs to 14 residues. The chain's CDR3 is CSTPGEGITGELFF. Here the CDR3 DNA reads TGCAGTACTCCTGGGGAGGGGATAACCGGGGAGCTGTTTTTT.

The chain is built from TRBV19 and TRBJ2-2; the match to TRBD1 covers 10 bases. CDR1 LNHDA and CDR2 SQIVND come from the germline V gene (reference sequence). The junction had 9 bases not matched to a gene; V was cut back by 6 bases and J by 5 bases. The CDR3 runs to 16 residues. CDR3 amino acids: CASSLGQGGWTGELFF. The CDR3 DNA is TGTGCCAGTAGCCTAGGACAGGGGGGCTGGACCGGGGAGCTGTTTTTT.

The chain employs TRBV27 and TRBJ2-1; 14 positions match TRBD2. Germline V gives CDR1 MNHEY, CDR2 SMNVEV (reference sequence). The CDR3 consists of 19 residues. Germline trimming cut 6 bases from V and 3 bases from J; bases unmatched to any gene: 13. The CDR3 nucleotides read TGTGCCAGCAGCCCCGGGACTAGCGGGAGAAGTTGGAACTACAATGAGCAGTTCTTC. Amino acids: CASSPGTSGRSWNYNEQFF.

The chain is built from TRBV11-2 and TRBJ1-5; unclear D gene. Germline V lookup: CDR1 SGHAT, CDR2 FQNNGV. The CDR3 length is 15 residues. Deletions cut 0 bases from V and 3 bases from J, with 9 bases between. The CDR3 sequence is CASSLDPSSNQPQHF. CDR3 DNA: TGTGCCAGCAGCTTAGATCCCAGTTCCAATCAGCCCCAGCATTTT. Filled out from reference TRBV11-2 and TRBJ1-5, the complete variable domain reads EAGVAQSPRYKIIEKRQSVAFWCNPISGHATLYWYQQILGQGPKLLIQFQNNGVVDDSQLPKDRFSAERLKGVDSTLKIQPAKLEDSAVYLCASSLDPSSNQPQHFGDGTRLSIL.

V is TRBV29-1 and J is TRBJ2-5; D possibly corresponds to TRBD1 (6 bases). CDR3 length equals 13 residues. Germline V CDR1 and CDR2: SQVTM, ANQGSEA. V was pared by 6 bases and J by 2 bases, with 13 bases between. CDR3 sequence (DNA): TGCAGCGTAACCTACAGGGATCAAGAGACCCAGTACTTC. It codes for CSVTYRDQETQYF.

On this clone: The DNA is omitted, as the CDR3 cannot be located on it reliably, and the CDR3 follows TCRdb's listing. The gene calls are TRBV30 and TRBJ1-2; TRBD1 was called by the table and not checked on the DNA. Germline assignment: CDR1 GTSNPN and CDR2 SVGIG (reference sequence). The CDR3 sequence runs 15 residues, both termini included. CDR3 sequence: CAWGIGTGGVSGYPF.

This sequence joins TRBV6-4 and TRBJ2-3, with a weak D call TRBD2 (5 bases). Germline-derived CDR1 and CDR2 are MRHNA and SNTAGT. The ends were cut back, 3 bases at V and 4 bases at J, with 14 bases in the middle. The CDR3 is made up of 15 amino acids. CDR3 protein: CASSESSATPDTQYF. CDR3 in DNA: TGTGCCAGCAGTGAGAGTAGCGCCACACCAGATACGCAGTATTTT.

The chain couples TRBV19 to TRBJ2-1, with 10 nucleotides matching TRBD2. With V trimmed by 3 bases and J by 8 bases, 7 bases remained unmatched. CDR3 size: 15 residues. Per germline, CDR1 LNHDA and CDR2 SQIVND (reference sequence). CDR3 sequence reads: CASSIRAGGYDEQFF. The CDR3 coding sequence is TGTGCCAGTAGTATTAGAGCGGGAGGGTACGATGAGCAGTTCTTC.

A note on this clone: Germline and junction disagree at one end, which may indicate a read error. V and J are TRBV7-9 and TRBJ1-1; possibly TRBD1 for D (6 bases). The CDR3 consists of 16 residues. Germline V gives CDR1 SEHNR, CDR2 FQNEAQ (reference sequence). CDR3 sequence reads: CSSSRPRGGPDTEAFF. DNA for the CDR3: TGTTCCAGCAGTCGCCCCCGAGGGGGACCCGACACTGAAGCTTTCTTT.

This chain links TRBV19 with TRBJ2-7, with TRBD2 identical over 8 bases. V lost 3 bases and J lost 2; bases outside the gene matches: 3. In germline, CDR1 is LNHDA, CDR2 SQIVND (reference sequence). The length of the CDR3 is 14 residues. CDR3 DNA: TGTGCCAGTAGTATCCAGCGGGGGACCTACGAGCAGTACTTC. Translation gives CASSIQRGTYEQYF.

The rearrangement links TRBV7-9 to TRBJ2-1; 9 bases agree with TRBD2. CDR1 is SEHNR and CDR2 is FQNEAQ in the germline V gene (reference sequence). This CDR3 is built from 17 residues. V shed 5 bases and J 6 bases; nucleotides not matched to a gene: 14. This chain's CDR3 is CASSRDGASGKSNEQFF. CDR3 bases: TGTGCCAGCAGCCGCGACGGTGCTAGCGGGAAGTCCAATGAGCAGTTCTTC.

The V gene is TRBV6-5, the J gene TRBJ2-7; tentative D call: TRBD2 (5 bases). CDR3 length: 15 residues. Germline CDR1 and CDR2: MNHEY and SVGAGI. Between the trimmed V and J ends, which lost 5 bases and 3 bases, there was a span of 17 bases. The CDR3 nucleotides read TGTGCCAGCAGTGGACCACGGGGTAGGGACTACGAGCAGTACTTC. This translates into CASSGPRGRDYEQYF.